This TCR beta chain was observed in a study of T cell changes during pregnancy in multiple sclerosis. This table comes from immunoSEQ multiplex PCR, and its TCRdb copy is limited to in-frame clones, with some not included. Here the sample spans fewer than 70,000 clones, around 89% being singletons. The CDR3 spans 14 residues. V dropped 1 base and J dropped 4 bases, with 10 bases sitting between them. Germline V CDR1 and CDR2: LGHNA, YSLEER. This clone was counted only a few times. The sample here was peripheral blood, taken in the first trimester of pregnancy. The source of this sequence is a female donor with multiple sclerosis, enrolled in a pregnancy study. This rearrangement joins TRBV4-3 to TRBJ1-2, with TRBD1 as a possible D gene (6 bases). The DNA of the CDR3 is TGCGCCAGCAGCCAAGGGACAGTGGGCTATGGCTACACCTTC. Amino acid sequence: CASSQGTVGYGYTF.